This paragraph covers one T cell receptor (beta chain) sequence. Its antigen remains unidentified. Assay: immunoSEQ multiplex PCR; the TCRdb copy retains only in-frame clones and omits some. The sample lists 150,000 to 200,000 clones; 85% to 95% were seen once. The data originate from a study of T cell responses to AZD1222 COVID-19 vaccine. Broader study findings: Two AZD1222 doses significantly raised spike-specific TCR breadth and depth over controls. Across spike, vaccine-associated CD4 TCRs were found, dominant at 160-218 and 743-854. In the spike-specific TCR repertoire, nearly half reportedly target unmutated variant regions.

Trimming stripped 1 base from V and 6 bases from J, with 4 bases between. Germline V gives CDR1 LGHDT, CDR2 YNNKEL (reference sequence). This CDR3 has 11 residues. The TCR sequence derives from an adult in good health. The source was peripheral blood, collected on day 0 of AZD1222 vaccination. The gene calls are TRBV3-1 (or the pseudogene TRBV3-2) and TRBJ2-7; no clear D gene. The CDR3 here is CASSQASEQYF. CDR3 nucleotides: TGTGCCAGCAGCCAAGCCTCCGAGCAGTACTTC.